The source of this TCR beta chain is a study of cytomegalovirus exposure and HLA in healthy donors. Germline V CDR1 and CDR2: SGHRS, YFSETQ. V dropped 0 bases and J dropped 6 bases, with 13 bases sitting between them. The CDR3 has 15 residues. In the PCR, 60 Vbeta and 13 Jbeta primers were used. The table came from immunoSEQ multiplex PCR; TCRdb's copy has only in-frame clones and leaves some out. The table counts approximately 92,000 clones; 3% to 4% lies in the top ten. Material: PBMCs. This TCR was recovered from a woman between 25 and 40 years old in good health and CMV-seronegative. J is TRBJ2-1 and V is TRBV5-1, with a possible D match to TRBD1 (6 bases). The CDR3 sequence is CASSLGGLGGNEQFF. As DNA, the CDR3 is TGCGCCAGCAGCTTGGGGGGTCTAGGGGGCAATGAGCAGTTCTTC.